One and the same sample provided the 20 T cell receptor beta chains below, sequenced in a study of OX40 agonist ivuxolimab in advanced cancers. The protocol was immunoSEQ multiplex PCR, while the TCRdb copy is restricted to in-frame clones and leaves out a portion. The sample gives some 67,000 clones, about 88% of which show up once; about 0.25% is in the top ten. Sequenced material: CD4+ or CD8+ T cells sorted from blood, taken in a trial of the OX40 agonist ivuxolimab. All receptors come from an adult with an advanced solid tumor such as melanoma, head and neck, liver or kidney cancer.

The chain carries TRBV5-6 and TRBJ2-7, with 12 bases aligning to TRBD1. CDR3 length: 16 residues. Germline values: CDR1 SGHDT, CDR2 YYEEEE. V lost 3 bases to trimming and J lost 9 bases; unmatched junction nucleotides: 13. CDR3 sequence: CASSWAPGTGGLGQYF. In DNA, the CDR3 is TGTGCCAGCAGCTGGGCCCCCGGGACAGGGGGCTTAGGGCAGTACTTC.

The chain carries TRBV5-5 and TRBJ2-1; TRBD2 matches 14 bases. V shed 4 bases, J shed 9 bases, and the junction held 0 bases outside the gene matches. Germline CDR1 SGHKS, CDR2 YYEKEE (reference sequence). CDR3 length equals 13 residues. In DNA form, the CDR3 reads TGTGCCAGCAGCGGGACTAGCGGGAGTGAGCAGTTCTTC. It specifies CASSGTSGSEQFF. The full variable domain, rest sourced from reference TRBV5-5 and TRBJ2-1, is DAGVTQSPTHLIKTRGQQVTLRCSPISGHKSVSWYQQVLGQGPQFIFQYYEKEERGRGNFPDRFSARQFPNYSSELNVNALLLGDSALYLCASSGTSGSEQFFGPGTRLTVL.

The chain carries TRBV15 and TRBJ1-5; D is unresolved. The germline V gene has CDR1 LNHNV and CDR2 YYDKDF (reference sequence). This CDR3 contains 14 residues. Trimming took off 6 bases at V and 4 bases at J, with 13 bases between the two ends. CDR3 sequence reads: CATRPAGDNQPQHF. CDR3 DNA sequence: TGTGCCACCAGGCCTGCGGGAGATAATCAGCCCCAGCATTTT.

This clone was detected a few times. The V and J genes are TRBV5-4 and TRBJ2-5, with D tentatively TRBD1 (6 bases). The germline CDR1 and CDR2 sequences are SGHNT and YYREEE (reference sequence). Trimming removed 10 bases at V and 2 bases at J, with 18 bases between. The CDR3 runs 14 residues. The CDR3 DNA reads TGTGCCTCGTCGGAACAAGGGGGACAAGAGACCCAGTACTTC. This gives the protein CASSEQGGQETQYF.

The V call is TRBV18, the J call TRBJ1-5; 9 bases fit TRBD1. CDR1 and CDR2 from the germline V gene are KGHSH and LQKENI. The junction had 1 base not matched to a gene; V was cut back by 3 bases and J by 4 bases. The CDR3 runs 14 residues. The CDR3 protein is CASSPGTGNQPQHF. CDR3 sequence (DNA): TGTGCCAGCTCACCGGGGACAGGGAATCAGCCCCAGCATTTT. The variable domain in full, completed from reference TRBV18 and TRBJ1-5, reads NAGVMQNPRHLVRRRGQEARLRCSPMKGHSHVYWYRQLPEEGLKFMVYLQKENIIDESGMPKERFSAEFPKEGPSILRIQQVVRGDSAAYFCASSPGTGNQPQHFGDGTRLSIL.

V gene TRBV6-5 combines with J gene TRBJ2-4; 8 bases line up with TRBD1. Per germline, CDR1 MNHEY and CDR2 SVGAGI. This CDR3 region has 13 residues. With 6 bases clipped from V and 9 bases from J, the junction kept 7 bases outside the gene matches. The CDR3 sequence: CASSPDRVGIQYF. For the CDR3, the DNA is TGTGCCAGCAGCCCGGACAGGGTGGGCATTCAGTACTTC.

The rearrangement uses TRBV11-3 and TRBJ2-7; 8 nucleotides line up with TRBD2. Unmatched junction bases numbered 19, after V lost 2 bases and J lost 7 bases. This CDR3 region has 18 residues. Germline CDR1 reads SGHNT; CDR2 reads YENEEA. The CDR3 protein is CASSLLGLSGSISGEQYF. Here the CDR3 DNA reads TGTGCCAGCAGCTTATTGGGACTAAGCGGGAGTATCTCGGGAGAGCAGTACTTC.

The chain recombines TRBV6-5 with TRBJ2-5; D remains unclear. Germline CDR1 MNHEY, CDR2 SVGAGI. Trimming removed 5 bases at V and 1 base at J, with 11 bases between. The CDR3 spans 14 residues. The CDR3 DNA reads as TGTGCCAGCAGTCAACAACACTCCCAAGAGACCCAGTACTTC. As protein: CASSQQHSQETQYF.

This rearrangement joins TRBV7-2 to TRBJ1-2, with D perhaps TRBD1 (5 bases). Germline V CDR1 and CDR2: SGHTA, FQGNSA. The CDR3 sequence is 13 residues long. Trimming cost V 4 bases and J 6 bases, with 12 bases left between them. CDR3 DNA: TGTGCCAGCAGCTGGAACATCAGGGATGGCTACACCTTC. Protein sequence: CASSWNIRDGYTF.

The chain recombines TRBV19 with TRBJ1-1, with TRBD1 as a possible D gene (5 bases). CDR3 length equals 15 residues. Deletions cut 0 bases from V and 5 bases from J, with 13 bases between. Germline V lookup: CDR1 LNHDA, CDR2 SQIVND (reference sequence). As DNA, the CDR3 is TGTGCCAGTAGTATAGAAGGAGGGGCTAGGACTGAAGCTTTCTTT. Translating it yields CASSIEGGARTEAFF.

This clone was seen only a few times. The J gene is TRBJ2-7, the V gene TRBV11-2; TRBD1 agrees at 9 bases. Germline loops: CDR1 SGHAT, CDR2 FQNNGV. V shed 1 base, J shed 5 bases, and the junction held 0 bases outside the gene matches. This CDR3 has 13 amino acids. CDR3 in amino acids: CASSLGQGDEQYF. The CDR3 DNA sequence: TGTGCCAGCAGCTTAGGACAGGGGGACGAGCAGTACTTC. Together with reference TRBV11-2 and TRBJ2-7, the CDR3 gives the full variable domain: EAGVAQSPRYKIIEKRQSVAFWCNPISGHATLYWYQQILGQGPKLLIQFQNNGVVDDSQLPKDRFSAERLKGVDSTLKIQPAKLEDSAVYLCASSLGQGDEQYFGPGTRLTVT.

This sequence joins TRBV19 and TRBJ1-2; maybe TRBD1 (6 bases). The CDR3 covers 14 residues. CDR1 is LNHDA and CDR2 is SQIVND in the germline V gene (reference sequence). The V and J ends lost 6 bases and 4 bases respectively, with 15 bases between them. In nucleotides, the CDR3 is TGTGCCAGTAGGCGTCAGCAGGGGTTCTATGGCTACACCTTC. Translation: CASRRQQGFYGYTF.

The V gene is TRBV7-9, the J gene TRBJ2-4; D is unresolved. Germline V CDR1 and CDR2: SEHNR, FQNEAQ (reference sequence). CDR3 length equals 18 residues. Between the trimmed V and J ends, which lost 1 base and 0 bases, there was a span of 16 bases. This chain's CDR3 is CASSLGLTSPRAKNIQYF. CDR3 sequence (DNA): TGTGCCAGCAGCTTAGGCCTTACCTCCCCGCGAGCCAAAAACATTCAGTACTTC.

The chain links TRBV28 to TRBJ1-2, with a possible D match to TRBD1 (5 bases). The V end lost 6 bases, the J end lost 4 bases, and 6 bases lay between the germline ends. In germline, CDR1 is MDHEN, CDR2 SYDVKM. There are 11 residues in the CDR3. This chain's CDR3 is CASRGGYGYTF. Here the CDR3 DNA reads TGTGCCAGCAGGGGGGGCTATGGCTACACCTTC.

This clone was counted a few times. The chain links TRBV2 to TRBJ1-5; no clear D gene. Germline V gene sequence: CDR1 SNHLY, CDR2 FYNNEI. The CDR3 totals 12 residues. Deletions cut 4 bases from V and 6 bases from J, with 7 bases between. The CDR3 reads CASSGEAQPQHF. The CDR3 DNA sequence: TGTGCCAGCAGTGGGGAAGCTCAGCCCCAGCATTTT. Complete variable domain (other parts from reference TRBV2 and TRBJ1-5): EPEVTQTPSHQVTQMGQEVILRCVPISNHLYFYWYRQILGQKVEFLVSFYNNEISEKSEIFDDQFSVERPDGSNFTLKIRSTKLEDSAMYFCASSGEAQPQHFGDGTRLSIL.

The chain is built from TRBV28 and TRBJ2-1, with no clear D. The CDR3 contains 14 residues. Trimming removed 1 base from V and 14 bases from J, with 18 bases in between. Germline V gene data show CDR1 as MDHEN and CDR2 as SYDVKM. The CDR3 region has the DNA TGTGCCAGCAGTTTATTTCGGTTGGCGGCAGAAGAGTTCTTC. Translating it yields CASSLFRLAAEEFF.

The rearrangement uses TRBV5-4 and TRBJ2-2; 9 nucleotides agree with TRBD1. CDR3 length: 15 amino acids. J lost 3 bases, V lost 0 bases, and 0 bases had no gene match. CDR1 is SGHNT and CDR2 is YYREEE in the germline V gene (reference sequence). This chain's CDR3 is CASSLGTGDTGELFF. CDR3 in DNA: TGTGCCAGCAGCTTGGGGACAGGGGACACCGGGGAGCTGTTTTTT.

This clone was seen once. The V call is TRBV5-5, the J call TRBJ1-4; 11 bases agree with TRBD1. This CDR3 spans 15 amino acids. The germline V gene has CDR1 SGHKS and CDR2 YYEKEE (reference sequence). Trimming at V came to 4 bases and at J to 3 bases, leaving 2 bases not matched to a gene. The CDR3 here is CASSKGQGANEKLFF. DNA of the CDR3: TGTGCCAGCAGCAAGGGACAGGGGGCTAATGAAAAACTGTTTTTT.

The chain links TRBV5-1 to TRBJ1-2; 7 nucleotides line up with TRBD1. V dropped 2 bases and J dropped 0; count of bases not matched to a gene: 4. The CDR3 is made up of 15 amino acids. Germline CDR1 is SGHRS and CDR2 is YFSETQ. The CDR3 here is CASSFTGQSNYGYTF. CDR3 DNA: TGCGCCAGCAGCTTCACGGGACAGTCTAACTATGGCTACACCTTC.

The chain links TRBV28 to TRBJ2-3; D call uncertain. Germline assignment: CDR1 MDHEN and CDR2 SYDVKM. There are 12 residues in the CDR3. Deletions cut 7 bases from V and 0 bases from J, with 5 bases between. Here the CDR3 reads CASTDSTDTQYF. CDR3 in DNA: TGTGCCAGCACGGACAGCACAGATACGCAGTATTTT.